This T cell receptor beta chain is from a study of T cells in Graves' hyperthyroidism and ophthalmopathy. At the level of the study: Peripheral blood was taken when the disease was first diagnosed, before any treatment began. The study, taken as a whole, reports: Ophthalmopathy was identified by the model a median approximately 6.9 months ahead of onset. Expanded thyroid clonotypes (above 0.001) were mostly also found in blood.

Comments on this clonotype: Its antigen is unidentified.

Template material for amplifying TCR beta CDR3 regions consisted of RNA transcripts. In the first-round RT-PCR of the TCR CDR3, the HTBI primer set was used. TCRdb reanalysed the multiplex PCR reads using MiXCR and keeps one entry per CDR3 protein. The table has roughly 800,000 distinct CDR3 sequences, 38% seen once. Newly diagnosed hyperthyroidism patients aged 18 to 65 years had disease lasting under 2 months. The receptor was derived from a man younger than 35 with Graves' hyperthyroidism. Specimen: blood.

The CDR3 protein is CASCLGDGPYEQYF. The CDR3 DNA sequence: TGTGCCAGCTGTCTCGGGGACGGGCCCTACGAGCAGTACTTC. The chain joins TRBV28 to TRBJ2-7; either TRBD1 or TRBD2 may fit D (5 bases each). Trimming pared 8 bases from V and 2 bases from J, leaving 16 bases between. The CDR3 runs 14 residues. Germline CDR1 is MDHEN and CDR2 is SYDVKM.